The text below deals with one T cell receptor beta chain. The sample belongs to a study of blood T cell repertoires in COVID-19. Study as a whole: Nucleic acid was either cDNA or gDNA, and it came from T cells, B-cell-depleted T cells, or PBMCs.

Repertoires were generated with immunoSEQ multiplex PCR, while TCRdb's copy carries only in-frame clones and drops some. The sample shows about 190,000 clones, around 79% of them seen only once. Germline CDR1 reads GTSNPN; CDR2 reads SVGIG (reference sequence). Losses at the gene ends were 2 bases for V and 4 bases for J; bases not matched to a gene: 10. This CDR3 comprises 16 residues. The sequencing sample was made of peripheral blood. The chain links TRBV30 to TRBJ1-5; 8 nucleotides line up with TRBD1. The clonotype originates from a woman in her forties or fifties with acute or convalescent COVID-19. The CDR3 sequence is CAWSHPRQGTNQPQHF. CDR3 in DNA: TGTGCCTGGAGTCACCCCAGACAGGGGACAAATCAGCCCCAGCATTTT. The full variable domain, in which reference TRBV30 and TRBJ1-5 provide the parts outside the CDR3, is SQTIHQWPATLVQPVGSPLSLECTVEGTSNPNLYWYRQAAGRGLQLLFYSVGIGQISSEVPQNLSASRPQDRQFILSSKKLLLSDSGFYLCAWSHPRQGTNQPQHFGDGTRLSIL.